This note documents a single T cell receptor beta chain sequence. Primers included in the PCR were 60 Vbeta and 13 Jbeta primers. The data were produced by immunoSEQ multiplex PCR, yet TCRdb's version contains in-frame clones alone and is incomplete. In the table there are approximately 150,000 clones, roughly four fifths of which are singletons. The CDR3 length is 17 residues. CDR1 and CDR2 (germline): SGHRS, YFSETQ. V shed 4 bases and J 6 bases; nucleotides not matched to a gene: 13. This record belongs to a study of cytomegalovirus exposure and HLA in healthy donors. The sample consisted of PBMCs. The clonotype originates from a female donor in good health and CMV-seronegative. The chain uses TRBV5-1 and TRBJ2-3; 11 bases line up with TRBD2. CDR3 in DNA: TGCGCCAGCAGCACCGTGCCGGGACTAGCGGTAGGTGATACGCAGTATTTT. This sequence encodes CASSTVPGLAVGDTQYF.